One and the same sample provided the 16 T cell receptor beta chains below, sequenced in a study of glioma-infiltrating T cells. TCR alpha and beta CDR3 regions were amplified from RNA using iRepertoire nested multiplex PCR. TCRdb processed the multiplex PCR reads anew with MiXCR; each CDR3 protein has one entry. Of about 130,000 distinct CDR3 sequences listed, approximately 24% are singletons. Sequencing was carried out using glioma tissue, nonneoplastic brain tissue, or PBMCs (not recorded which). The receptors come from a human donor with low-grade glioma or glioblastoma, undergoing nonglioma brain surgery, or in good health (not recorded which).

This chain uses TRBV20-1 with TRBJ1-2; maybe TRBD1 (5 bases). Trimming took off 6 bases at V and 0 bases at J, with 11 bases between the two ends. The germline gives CDR1 DFQATT, CDR2 SNEGSKA (reference sequence). The CDR3 runs 13 residues. The DNA of the CDR3 is TGCAGTGCCGCTGGGGGAGCTAACTATGGCTACACCTTC. This encodes CSAAGGANYGYTF.

This clonotype was recorded a few times. Here the CDR3 reads CASSFRGQTEAFF. The DNA for the CDR3 is TGTGCCAGCAGTTTCAGGGGGCAGACTGAAGCTTTCTTT. The chain uses TRBV6-6 and TRBJ1-1, with 8 bases aligning to TRBD1. This CDR3 is built from 13 residues. With 4 bases clipped from V and 5 bases from J, the junction kept 3 bases outside the gene matches. The germline CDR1 and CDR2 sequences are MNHNY and SVGAGI (reference sequence).

The count of this clonotype is one. The genes are TRBV19 and TRBJ2-1, with 10 nucleotides matching TRBD2. Germline V gives CDR1 LNHDA, CDR2 SQIVND (reference sequence). The CDR3 spans 14 residues. V lost 3 bases and J lost 6; bases outside the gene matches: 2. The CDR3 DNA reads TGTGCCAGTAGTATCCAGCGGGGGGGCAATGAGCAGTTCTTC. It encodes CASSIQRGGNEQFF.

This clonotype was seen at least ten times. The chain joins TRBV20-1 to TRBJ2-3; 10 nucleotides match TRBD2. Germline lookup yields CDR1 DFQATT and CDR2 SNEGSKA (reference sequence). The CDR3 is made up of 14 amino acids. Unmatched junction bases numbered 3, after V lost 6 bases and J lost 0 bases. The CDR3 nucleotides read TGCAGTGCCGCGGGACTAGCGAGCACAGATACGCAGTATTTT. Translated, it gives CSAAGLASTDTQYF.

This clonotype was recorded many times. The chain couples TRBV4-1 to TRBJ2-1; 8 bases agree with TRBD1. The CDR3 contains 16 residues. The germline gives CDR1 MGHRA, CDR2 YSYEKL. J gave up 2 bases and V 0 bases, and 3 bases lay outside the gene matches. As DNA, the CDR3 is TGCGCCAGCAGCCAAGATAGGACAGGGACCTACAATGAGCAGTTCTTC. Protein product: CASSQDRTGTYNEQFF.

This clonotype was picked up many times. A junction end diverges from the germline sequence, so it may reflect a read error. V is TRBV20-1 and J is TRBJ2-2, with TRBD2 matching 11 bases. Germline lookup yields CDR1 DFQATT and CDR2 SNEGSKA (reference sequence). This CDR3 is built from 13 residues. DNA of the CDR3: TGTTTAGCGGGGGGGCCGAGCACCGGGGAGCTGTTTTTT. It yields the protein CLAGGPSTGELFF.

V is TRBV6-1 and J is TRBJ2-1, with 11 bases aligning to TRBD2. Germline values: CDR1 MNHNS, CDR2 SASEGT. CDR3 size: 16 residues. The V segment lost 3 bases and the J segment 7 bases; nucleotides outside the gene matches: 8. The CDR3 region is CASSEFSGGAGNEQFF. The CDR3 DNA reads TGTGCCAGCAGTGAGTTTAGCGGGGGGGCGGGGAATGAGCAGTTCTTC.

This clonotype was counted many times. The V gene is TRBV6-6, the J gene TRBJ2-5, with 10 bases aligning to TRBD2. After removal of 0 bases from V and 2 bases from J, the junction contained 6 bases not matched to a gene. The CDR3 consists of 17 residues. The germline V gene encodes CDR1 MNHNY and CDR2 SVGAGI (reference sequence). CDR3 in DNA: TGTGCCAGCAGTTACTCGGTAGCGGGGGGAAGGCAAGAGACCCAGTACTTC. It yields the protein CASSYSVAGGRQETQYF.

V gene TRBV3-1 combines with J gene TRBJ2-5, with 8 bases matching TRBD2. The CDR3 consists of 13 residues. Germline V gene lookup returns CDR1 LGHDT and CDR2 YNNKEL (reference sequence). V lost 4 bases, J lost 9 bases, and 7 bases stayed unmatched. CDR3 loop: CASSPSGPGPQYF. CDR3 in DNA: TGTGCCAGCAGCCCTAGCGGGCCCGGTCCCCAGTACTTC.

Comment on this clonotype: This could be a read error, since a much larger clone is one nucleotide away. The gene calls are TRBV6-2 or TRBV6-3 and TRBJ1-1, with D hard to call. CDR3 size: 13 residues. CDR1 and CDR2 from the germline V gene are MNHEY and SVGEGT. The CDR3 loop reads CACSWAANTEAFF. The CDR3 nucleotides read TGTGCCTGCAGTTGGGCAGCTAACACTGAAGCTTTCTTT.

In DNA form, the CDR3 reads TGTGCCAGCAGCTTAGCCCGGGACAGGGGGCATTCACCCCTCCACTTT. As protein: CASSLARDRGHSPLHF. The chain employs TRBV7-8 and TRBJ1-6, with TRBD1 matching 12 bases. This CDR3 spans 16 amino acids. Germline V lookup: CDR1 SGHVS, CDR2 FQNEAQ. The V gene end was trimmed by 0 bases and the J gene end by 8 bases; junction bases not matched to a gene: 2.

CDR3: CASSPLALTDTQYF. CDR3 sequence (DNA): TGTGCCAGCAGCCCACTAGCTCTCACAGATACGCAGTATTTT. The V gene is TRBV6-1, the J gene TRBJ2-3; D might be TRBD2 (6 bases). This CDR3 has 14 residues. V lost 6 bases, J lost 2 bases, and 12 bases lay in between. From germline, CDR1 is MNHNS and CDR2 SASEGT.

The table lists this clonotype with many counts. The chain combines TRBV10-2 with TRBJ1-6; no firm D call. The CDR3 loop spans 12 amino acids. CDR1 and CDR2 from the germline V gene are WSHSY and SAAADI. The germline V and J ends were trimmed by 3 bases and 8 bases, with 5 bases remaining between them. CDR3 sequence: CASSDVDSPLHF. For the CDR3, the DNA is TGCGCCAGCAGTGACGTTGATTCACCCCTCCACTTT.

The rearrangement links TRBV20-1 to TRBJ2-5; 7 nucleotides align to TRBD1. The junction had 18 bases not matched to a gene; V was cut back by 5 bases and J by 3 bases. CDR1 is DFQATT and CDR2 is SNEGSKA in the germline V gene (reference sequence). The CDR3 length is 17 residues. CDR3 bases: TGCAGTGCTTTCCCCGGAGGAAGAGGGGGCCTTGAAGAGACCCAGTACTTC. Its translation is CSAFPGGRGGLEETQYF.

A few counts support this clonotype. This chain connects TRBV19 to TRBJ1-1, with unresolved D. V was cut by 2 bases and J by 4 bases, with 14 bases left in between. The CDR3 loop spans 15 amino acids. The germline V gene encodes CDR1 LNHDA and CDR2 SQIVND (reference sequence). The CDR3 sequence: CASSIYSSASTEAFF. DNA for the CDR3: TGTGCCAGTAGTATATATAGTAGTGCGAGCACTGAAGCTTTCTTT.

Points on this clonotype: A much larger clone lies a single base off, so this may be a read error. The chain recombines TRBV20-1 with TRBJ2-3; 7 bases are a match to TRBD2. V lost 3 bases to trimming and J lost 1 base; unmatched junction nucleotides: 4. The V gene's germline CDR1 is DFQATT and CDR2 SNEGSKA (reference sequence). The CDR3 runs to 14 residues. The CDR3: CSASEGGGTDTQYF. The CDR3 bases are TGCAGTGCTAGTGAGGGAGGGGGCACAGATACGCAGTATTTT.